The T cell receptor beta chain described here comes from a study of T cells in Graves' hyperthyroidism and ophthalmopathy. This clonotype was picked up a small number of times. V was clipped by 3 bases and J by 5 bases; unmatched bases: 6. The CDR3 consists of 14 residues. CDR1 KGHSH and CDR2 LQKENI come from the germline V gene. The CDR3 regions of TCR beta were amplified from RNA transcripts. In the first-round RT-PCR of the TCR CDR3, the HTBI primer set was used. TCRdb itself ran the multiplex PCR reads through MiXCR, one entry per CDR3 protein. Here the sample spans around 450,000 distinct CDR3 sequences, more than 15% being singletons.

This chain joins TRBV18 and TRBJ2-7; 8 bases line up with TRBD1. This TCR was sampled from a woman in her late teens or twenties with Graves' hyperthyroidism. What was sequenced was blood. For the CDR3, the DNA is TGTGCCAGCTCACCCCTGACAGGGGTTGACGAGCAGTACTTC. This sequence encodes CASSPLTGVDEQYF.